The 3 T cell receptor beta chains presented below share a single source sample, sequenced in a study of T cell repertoires in cytomegalovirus infection. TCRdb redid the calling of the reads with MiXCR, one entry per CDR3 protein. Here the sample spans some 320,000 distinct CDR3 sequences, approximately 9.5% being singletons. Material for sequencing was PBMCs. These receptors were collected from a human donor in good health (CMV status not recorded). Some clones in this sample may be carry-over from other donors' samples.

This clonotype was seen more than once but under ten times. The rearrangement joins TRBV12-3 or TRBV12-4 to TRBJ2-7; perhaps D is TRBD1 or TRBD2 (5 bases each). The ends were cut back, 0 bases at V and 5 bases at J, with 11 bases in the middle. The CDR3 covers 14 residues. The CDR3 is CASSLARAGNEQYF. In DNA, the CDR3 is TGTGCCAGCAGTTTAGCGCGGGCAGGGAACGAGCAGTACTTC.

This clonotype was recorded a few times. As DNA, the CDR3 is TGTGCCAGCAGTTTGCAGGGCGGAGCGGGGGGTCCCCACGAGCAGTACTTC. It translates to CASSLQGGAGGPHEQYF. This chain uses TRBV27 with TRBJ2-7, with 9 bases matching TRBD2. CDR1 is MNHEY, CDR2 SMNVEV, per germline (reference sequence). The CDR3 has 17 amino acids. V shed 3 bases, J shed 5 bases, and the junction held 14 bases outside the gene matches.

The sample holds many counts of this clonotype. The chain recombines TRBV7-8 with TRBJ1-5; 7 bases fit TRBD1. This CDR3 spans 14 amino acids. The junction had 3 bases not matched to a gene; V was cut back by 2 bases and J by 5 bases. The germline V gene encodes CDR1 SGHVS and CDR2 FQNEAQ. The CDR3 protein is CASSLPGGYQPQHF. The CDR3 DNA is TGTGCCAGCAGCTTACCAGGGGGTTATCAGCCCCAGCATTTT.